The subject of this entry is one T cell receptor (beta chain). Localized lung adenocarcinoma, a non-small cell lung cancer, affected the donors. This sample is part of a study of CD4 and CD8 cells across lung adenocarcinoma regions. One entry per CDR3 protein results from TCRdb running MiXCR on the PCR reads. In the table there are under 30,000 distinct CDR3 sequences, around 53% of which are singletons. The length of the CDR3 is 17 residues. With V trimmed by 5 bases and J by 5 bases, 10 bases remained unmatched. Germline V gene data show CDR1 as SEHNR and CDR2 as FQNEAQ (reference sequence). The receptor was derived from a male donor with lung adenocarcinoma. The CD4 and CD8 labels of this study may be unreliable. Sequenced input: CD8+ T cells from the center of a lung tumor. The chain joins TRBV7-9 to TRBJ2-5; 14 bases are a match to TRBD2. The CDR3 nucleotides read TGTGCCAGCAGCCCGGGACTAGCGGGAGCCTCTTGGGAGACCCAGTACTTC. Translating it yields CASSPGLAGASWETQYF.